The TCR beta chain under discussion was sequenced for a study of early T cells in non-severe SARS-CoV-2 infection. Using its own MiXCR run on the 5' RACE reads, TCRdb lists one record per CDR3 protein. The sample gives 90,000 to 130,000 distinct CDR3 sequences, 10% to 15% of which show up once; 3.5% to 4% is in the top ten. The origin of this receptor is an adult who was a healthcare worker with PCR-confirmed SARS-CoV-2 infection or an uninfected control (not recorded which). This specimen was whole blood, taken at baseline.

The chain's CDR3 is CATSTLSSYNEQFF. In nucleotides, the CDR3 is TGTGCCACCTCGACTCTAAGCTCCTACAATGAGCAGTTCTTC. The chain has TRBV28 and TRBJ2-1; D unclear. Looked up from germline, CDR1 is MDHEN and CDR2 is SYDVKM. This CDR3 is built from 14 residues. V was trimmed by 10 bases and J by 0 bases, leaving 13 bases between them.